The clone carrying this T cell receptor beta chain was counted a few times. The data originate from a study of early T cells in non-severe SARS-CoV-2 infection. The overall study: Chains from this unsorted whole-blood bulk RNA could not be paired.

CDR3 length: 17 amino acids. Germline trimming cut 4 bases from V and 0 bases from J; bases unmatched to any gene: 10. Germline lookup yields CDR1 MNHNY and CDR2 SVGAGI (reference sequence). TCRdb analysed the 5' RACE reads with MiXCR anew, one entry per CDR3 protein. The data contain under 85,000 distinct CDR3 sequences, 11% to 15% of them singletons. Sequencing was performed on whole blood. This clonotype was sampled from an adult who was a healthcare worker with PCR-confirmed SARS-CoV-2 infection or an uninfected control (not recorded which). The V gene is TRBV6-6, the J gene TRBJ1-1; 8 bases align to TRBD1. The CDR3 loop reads CASSWRTGRGMNTEAFF. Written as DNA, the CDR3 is TGTGCCAGCAGTTGGAGGACAGGGCGTGGCATGAACACTGAAGCTTTCTTT.